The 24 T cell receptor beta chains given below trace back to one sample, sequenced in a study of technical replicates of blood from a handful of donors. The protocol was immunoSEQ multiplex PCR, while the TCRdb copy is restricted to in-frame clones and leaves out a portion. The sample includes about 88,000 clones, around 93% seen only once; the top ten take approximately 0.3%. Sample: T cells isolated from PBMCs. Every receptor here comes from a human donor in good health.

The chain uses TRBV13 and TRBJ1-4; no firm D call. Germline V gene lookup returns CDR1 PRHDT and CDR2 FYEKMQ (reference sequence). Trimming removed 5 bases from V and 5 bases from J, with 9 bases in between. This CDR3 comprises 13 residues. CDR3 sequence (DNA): TGTGCCAGCAGCCTACCCAAAAATGAAAAACTGTTTTTT. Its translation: CASSLPKNEKLFF. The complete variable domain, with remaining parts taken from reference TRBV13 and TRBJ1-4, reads AAGVIQSPRHLIKEKRETATLKCYPIPRHDTVYWYQQGPGQDPQFLISFYEKMQSDKGSIPDRFSAQQFSDYHSELNMSSLELGDSALYFCASSLPKNEKLFFGSGTQLSVL.

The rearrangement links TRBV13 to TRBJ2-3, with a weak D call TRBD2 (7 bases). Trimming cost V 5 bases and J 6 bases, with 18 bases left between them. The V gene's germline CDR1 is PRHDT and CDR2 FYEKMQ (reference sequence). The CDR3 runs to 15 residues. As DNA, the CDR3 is TGTGCCAGCAGCCCGTGGGGGGGCGCTTCGGATACGCAGTATTTT. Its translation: CASSPWGGASDTQYF.

CDR3 sequence: CASTINRLNEKLFF. The CDR3 DNA follows: TGTGCCAGTACTATTAACAGGCTTAATGAAAAACTGTTTTTT. This rearrangement joins TRBV19 to TRBJ1-4, with D possibly TRBD1 on 5 matching bases. The CDR3 is 14 amino acids. Looked up from germline, CDR1 is LNHDA and CDR2 is SQIVND (reference sequence). V lost 7 bases and J 4 bases, leaving 13 bases between the germline ends.

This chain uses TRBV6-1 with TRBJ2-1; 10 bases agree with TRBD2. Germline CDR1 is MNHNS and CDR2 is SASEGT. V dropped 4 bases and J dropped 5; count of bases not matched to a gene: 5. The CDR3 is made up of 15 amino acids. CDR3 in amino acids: CASSGPSGGNNEQFF. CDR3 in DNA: TGTGCCAGCAGTGGCCCTAGCGGGGGAAACAATGAGCAGTTCTTC.

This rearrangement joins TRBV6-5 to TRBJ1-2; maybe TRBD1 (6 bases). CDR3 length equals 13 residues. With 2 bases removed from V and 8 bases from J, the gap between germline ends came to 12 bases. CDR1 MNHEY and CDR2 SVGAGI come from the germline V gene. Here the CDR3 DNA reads TGTGCCAGCAGTTACAGTACAGGGAGCGGCTACACCTTC. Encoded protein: CASSYSTGSGYTF.

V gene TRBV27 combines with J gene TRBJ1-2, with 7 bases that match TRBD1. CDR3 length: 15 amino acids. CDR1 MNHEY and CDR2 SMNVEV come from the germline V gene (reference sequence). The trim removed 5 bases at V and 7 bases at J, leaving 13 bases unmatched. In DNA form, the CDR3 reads TGTGCCAGCAGTCCCACTCCCGACAGGGTCGGTGGCTACACCTTC. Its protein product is CASSPTPDRVGGYTF.

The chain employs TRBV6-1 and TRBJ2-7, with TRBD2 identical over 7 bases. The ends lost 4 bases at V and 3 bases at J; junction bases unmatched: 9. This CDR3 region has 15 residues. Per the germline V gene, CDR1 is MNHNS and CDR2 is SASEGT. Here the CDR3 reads CASSVSKAGIYEQYF. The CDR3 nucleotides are TGTGCCAGCAGTGTATCTAAAGCGGGGATCTACGAGCAGTACTTC.

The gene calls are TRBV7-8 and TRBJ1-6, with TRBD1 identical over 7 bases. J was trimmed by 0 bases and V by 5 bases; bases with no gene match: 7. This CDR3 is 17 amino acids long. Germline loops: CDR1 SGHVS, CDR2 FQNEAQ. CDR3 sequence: CASSIEAGGSYNSPLHF. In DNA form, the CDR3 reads TGTGCCAGCAGCATTGAGGCAGGGGGCTCCTATAATTCACCCCTCCACTTT.

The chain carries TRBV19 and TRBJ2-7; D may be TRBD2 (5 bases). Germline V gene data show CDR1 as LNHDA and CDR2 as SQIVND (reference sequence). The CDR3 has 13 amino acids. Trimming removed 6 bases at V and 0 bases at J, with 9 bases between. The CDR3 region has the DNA TGTGCCAGTAGCGCTAGCCTCTCCTACGAGCAGTACTTC. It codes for CASSASLSYEQYF.

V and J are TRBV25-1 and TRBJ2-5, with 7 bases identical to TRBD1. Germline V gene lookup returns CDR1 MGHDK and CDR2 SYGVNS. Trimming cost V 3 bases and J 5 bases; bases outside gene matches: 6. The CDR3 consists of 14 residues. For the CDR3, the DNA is TGTGCCAGCAGTGAGACGGACAGGTGGGAGACCCAGTACTTC. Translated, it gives CASSETDRWETQYF.

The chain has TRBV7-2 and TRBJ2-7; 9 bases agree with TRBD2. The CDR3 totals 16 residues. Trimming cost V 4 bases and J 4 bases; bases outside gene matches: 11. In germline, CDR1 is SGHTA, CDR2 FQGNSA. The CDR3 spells CASSSGIPGLAYEQYF. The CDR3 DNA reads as TGTGCCAGCAGCTCCGGTATTCCGGGACTAGCATACGAGCAGTACTTC.

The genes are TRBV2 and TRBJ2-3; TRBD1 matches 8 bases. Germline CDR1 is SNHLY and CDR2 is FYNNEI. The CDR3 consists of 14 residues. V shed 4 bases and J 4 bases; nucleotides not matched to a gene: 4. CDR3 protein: CASSASRGPDTQYF. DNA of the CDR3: TGTGCCAGCAGTGCAAGCAGGGGGCCAGATACGCAGTATTTT.

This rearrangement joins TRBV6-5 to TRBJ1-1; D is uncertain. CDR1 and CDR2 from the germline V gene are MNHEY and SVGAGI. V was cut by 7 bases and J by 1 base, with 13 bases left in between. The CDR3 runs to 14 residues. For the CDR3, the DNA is TGTGCCAGCACCTTCGCCCTAGGGAACACTGAAGCTTTCTTT. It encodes CASTFALGNTEAFF.

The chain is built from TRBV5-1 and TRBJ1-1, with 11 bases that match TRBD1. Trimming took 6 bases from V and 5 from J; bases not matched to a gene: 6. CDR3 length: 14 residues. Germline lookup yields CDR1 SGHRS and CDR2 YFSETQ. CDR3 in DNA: TGCGCCAGCATTCTGGGGACAGGGGGGACTGAAGCTTTCTTT. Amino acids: CASILGTGGTEAFF. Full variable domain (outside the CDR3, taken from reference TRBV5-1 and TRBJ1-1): KAGVTQTPRYLIKTRGQQVTLSCSPISGHRSVSWYQQTPGQGLQFLFEYFSETQRNKGNFPGRFSGRQFSNSRSEMNVSTLELGDSALYLCASILGTGGTEAFFGQGTRLTVV.

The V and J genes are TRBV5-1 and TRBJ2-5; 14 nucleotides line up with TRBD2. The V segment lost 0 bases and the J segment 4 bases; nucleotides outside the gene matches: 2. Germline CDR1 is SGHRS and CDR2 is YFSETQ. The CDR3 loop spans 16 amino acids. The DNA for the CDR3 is TGCGCCAGCAGCTTGGACGGACTAGCGGGAGGAGAGACCCAGTACTTC. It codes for CASSLDGLAGGETQYF. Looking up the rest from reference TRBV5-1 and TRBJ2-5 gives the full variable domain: KAGVTQTPRYLIKTRGQQVTLSCSPISGHRSVSWYQQTPGQGLQFLFEYFSETQRNKGNFPGRFSGRQFSNSRSEMNVSTLELGDSALYLCASSLDGLAGGETQYFGPGTRLLVL.

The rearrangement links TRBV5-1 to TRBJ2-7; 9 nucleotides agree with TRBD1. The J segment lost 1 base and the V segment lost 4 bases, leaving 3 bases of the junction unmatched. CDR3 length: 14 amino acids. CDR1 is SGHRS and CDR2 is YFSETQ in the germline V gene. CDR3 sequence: CASSPGTGSYEQYF. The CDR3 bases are TGCGCCAGCAGCCCTGGGACAGGGTCCTACGAGCAGTACTTC.

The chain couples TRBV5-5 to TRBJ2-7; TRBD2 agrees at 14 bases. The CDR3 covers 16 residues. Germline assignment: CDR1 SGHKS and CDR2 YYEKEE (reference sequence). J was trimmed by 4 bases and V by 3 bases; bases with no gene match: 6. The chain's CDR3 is CASSWGLAGDEYEQYF. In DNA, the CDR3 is TGTGCCAGCAGCTGGGGACTAGCGGGAGACGAATACGAGCAGTACTTC.

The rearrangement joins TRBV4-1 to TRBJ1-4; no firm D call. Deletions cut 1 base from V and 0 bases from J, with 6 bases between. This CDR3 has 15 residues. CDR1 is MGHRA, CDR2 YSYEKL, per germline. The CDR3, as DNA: TGCGCCAGCAGCCAAGGGACTTCAACTAATGAAAAACTGTTTTTT. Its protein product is CASSQGTSTNEKLFF.

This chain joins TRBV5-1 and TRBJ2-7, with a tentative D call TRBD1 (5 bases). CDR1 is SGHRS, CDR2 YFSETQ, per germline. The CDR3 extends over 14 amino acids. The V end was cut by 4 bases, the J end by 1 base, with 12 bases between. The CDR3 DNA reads TGCGCCAGCAGCCCCGACGACAGATCCTACGAGCAGTACTTC. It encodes CASSPDDRSYEQYF.

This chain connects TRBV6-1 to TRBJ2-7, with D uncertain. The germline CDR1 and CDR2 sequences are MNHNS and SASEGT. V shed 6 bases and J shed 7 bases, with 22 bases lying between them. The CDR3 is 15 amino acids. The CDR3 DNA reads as TGTGCCAGCAGCGACTTACACCTACCCTCTGTGGAGCAGTACTTC. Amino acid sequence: CASSDLHLPSVEQYF.

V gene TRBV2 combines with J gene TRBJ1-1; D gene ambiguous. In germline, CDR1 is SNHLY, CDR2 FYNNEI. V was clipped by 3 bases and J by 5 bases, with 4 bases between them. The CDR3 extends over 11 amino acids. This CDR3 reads CASSELTEAFF. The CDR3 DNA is TGTGCCAGCAGTGAGTTAACTGAAGCTTTCTTT.

The CDR3 nucleotides are TGTGCCAGCAGCTTAGGGTACAGGAGCATGAACACTGAAGCTTTCTTT. Translating it yields CASSLGYRSMNTEAFF. The chain joins TRBV11-2 to TRBJ1-1, with a weak D call TRBD1 (5 bases). CDR3 size: 16 residues. The V end was cut by 1 base, the J end by 0 bases, with 12 bases between. Germline CDR1 is SGHAT and CDR2 is FQNNGV.

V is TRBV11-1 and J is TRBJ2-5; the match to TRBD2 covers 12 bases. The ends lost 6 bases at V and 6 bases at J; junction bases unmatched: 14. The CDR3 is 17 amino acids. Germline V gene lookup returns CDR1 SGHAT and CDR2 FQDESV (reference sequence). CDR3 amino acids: CASRPASGGAGRQTQYF. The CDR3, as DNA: TGTGCCAGCAGACCCGCTAGCGGGGGGGCCGGTCGCCAGACCCAGTACTTC.

CDR3 in amino acids: CASSLVRTSGGSSTDTQYF. The CDR3 nucleotides read TGCGCCAGCAGCTTGGTCAGGACTAGCGGGGGGTCCTCCACAGATACGCAGTATTTT. The genes are TRBV5-1 and TRBJ2-3; 14 nucleotides align to TRBD2. The germline V gene has CDR1 SGHRS and CDR2 YFSETQ. The CDR3 is 19 residues long. The J segment lost 2 bases and the V segment lost 0 bases, leaving 8 bases of the junction unmatched.